The 8 T cell receptor beta chains given below trace back to one sample, sequenced in a study of T-cell reconstitution after alpha-beta-depleted transplantation in children. A TCRbeta library incorporating unique molecular identifiers was prepared. TCRdb itself ran the PCR reads through MiXCR, one entry per CDR3 protein. The data show approximately 350,000 distinct CDR3 sequences, around 10% seen once. The sequencing used PBMCs from the stem cell graft donor, collected from the stem cell graft. The receptor source for this set is a human donor who donated a stem cell graft to a child with acute lymphoblastic leukemia.

This clonotype occurred a few times. The chain employs TRBV6-2 or TRBV6-3 and TRBJ2-5; D is tentatively TRBD1 or TRBD2 (5 bases each). With 10 bases removed from V and 5 bases from J, the gap between germline ends came to 23 bases. From germline, CDR1 is MNHEY and CDR2 SVGEGT. This CDR3 has 15 amino acids. CDR3 nucleotide sequence: TGTGCCACCTCCGAAGAGGGGCACCTTCCCGAGACCCAGTACTTC. This codes for CATSEEGHLPETQYF.

This clonotype was counted only a few times. The chain links TRBV12-3 or TRBV12-4 to TRBJ2-2; 14 bases map to TRBD2. Trimming cost V 5 bases and J 6 bases; bases outside gene matches: 5. The CDR3 contains 16 residues. DNA of the CDR3: TGTGCCAGCAGTATAGGGACTAGCGGGAGTGCCGGGGAGCTGTTTTTT. Protein sequence: CASSIGTSGSAGELFF.

There are a few counts of this clonotype. V gene TRBV24-1 combines with J gene TRBJ2-3; 7 bases map to TRBD2. CDR1 KGHDR and CDR2 SFDVKD come from the germline V gene. This CDR3 has 17 residues. V was clipped by 4 bases and J by 2 bases; unmatched bases: 11. CDR3 sequence: CATSEASGPQTTDTQYF. The DNA for the CDR3 is TGTGCCACCAGTGAAGCTAGCGGCCCGCAAACCACAGATACGCAGTATTTT.

DNA of the CDR3: TGTGCCAGCAGTTTATCCGGAGAGACTCAAGAGACCCAGTACTTC. Translation: CASSLSGETQETQYF. The chain employs TRBV12-3 or TRBV12-4 and TRBJ2-5; D call uncertain. The V and J ends lost 2 bases and 2 bases respectively, with 12 bases between them. CDR3 size: 15 residues.

V usage is TRBV7-3 and J usage is TRBJ1-1; D gene unclear. This CDR3 is built from 14 residues. Trimming pared 2 bases from V and 5 bases from J, leaving 12 bases between. Looked up from germline, CDR1 is SGHTA and CDR2 is FQGTGA. CDR3 residues: CASSLAPGSTEAFF. The CDR3 DNA sequence: TGTGCCAGCAGCTTAGCGCCGGGGAGTACTGAAGCTTTCTTT.

V and J are TRBV4-2 and TRBJ2-7; 7 bases match TRBD2. The CDR3 covers 16 residues. Germline V lookup: CDR1 LGHNA, CDR2 YNFKEQ. The V and J ends lost 1 base and 2 bases, in that order; junction bases with no gene match: 8. In nucleotides, the CDR3 is TGTGCCAGCAGCCAAGCGCTAGCGGTGGTAACCTACGAGCAGTACTTC. Translated, it gives CASSQALAVVTYEQYF.

This clonotype came up a few times. The chain has TRBV10-3 and TRBJ2-7; no clear D. The V end was cut by 5 bases, the J end by 3 bases, with 8 bases between. Germline V gene sequence: CDR1 ENHRY, CDR2 SYGVKD. The CDR3 sequence is 12 residues long. The CDR3 loop is CAISNVGYEQYF. The DNA of the CDR3 is TGTGCCATCAGTAATGTAGGCTACGAGCAGTACTTC.

There are a few counts of this clonotype. The chain has TRBV19 and TRBJ2-7; D not resolved. The CDR3 is 15 amino acids. The V end lost 4 bases, the J end lost 3 bases, and 16 bases lay between the germline ends. Looked up from germline, CDR1 is LNHDA and CDR2 is SQIVND (reference sequence). The CDR3 region is CASSNLHPTHYEQYF. CDR3 sequence (DNA): TGTGCCAGTAGTAATTTACACCCGACACACTACGAGCAGTACTTC. Using reference TRBV19 and TRBJ2-7 for the parts outside the CDR3, the full variable domain is DGGITQSPKYLFRKEGQNVTLSCEQNLNHDAMYWYRQDPGQGLRLIYYSQIVNDFQKGDIAEGYSVSREKKESFPLTVTSAQKNPTAFYLCASSNLHPTHYEQYFGPGTRLTVT.